Sequencing of this T cell receptor beta chain was carried out in a study of graft-versus-host responses after intestinal transplantation (dated by TCRdb to 2020 to 2022). About the full investigation: Multivisceral, liver-intestinal, or isolated intestinal transplants were received by the recipients. Every recipient was given anti-thymocyte globulin induction, followed by around three years of maintenance tacrolimus and steroids. After intestinal transplantation, graft-versus-host and host-versus-graft alloreactive T cell clones were followed in the graft, circulation and bone marrow using bulk TCR-beta CDR3 sequencing. To identify alloreactive clones, pre-transplant mixed lymphocyte reaction products were sequenced and compared with unstimulated pre-transplant donor and recipient T cells. A cohort of about two dozen intestinal transplant recipients, including one retransplant, was enrolled, and 3 patients lacking pretransplant specimens were excluded. Donor T cell macrochimerism was defined as a peak of at least 4% donor T cells among recipient peripheral blood mononuclear cells. Samples from a few later patients were sequenced in-house on an Illumina MiSeq with MiXCR processing rather than by the commercial service.

Comments on this clone: The target of this receptor is not known. Base-call qualities are not available, and no considerably larger clone is one nucleotide away.

The CDR3 starts with the cysteine, ends with the phenylalanine, and has 14 residues. The only DNA kept is the CDR3, 42 bases in frame from the first base. V trim: 3 bases; J trim: 4 bases; unmatched bases: 1. From the germline V gene, CDR1 is KGHSH and CDR2 is LQKENI. To prepare the library, the immunoSEQ multiplex PCR assay was applied. For most patients, genomic DNA was isolated with the Qiagen DNeasy Blood and Tissue Kit and shipped frozen to Adaptive Biotechnologies for TCR sequencing. For most patients, genomic DNA was subjected to high-throughput TCR-beta CDR3 sequencing by Adaptive Biotechnologies. The source study handled its data this way. Adaptive's ImmunoSEQ software was the source of the TCR sequencing data for about 20 patients, while three other patients were processed with MiXCR and VDJtools. To correct CD4 versus CD8 sorting errors, any sequence found in both subsets at a frequency ratio below 5:1 was removed. CDR3 nucleotide sequences shared by donor and recipient were removed because the origin of these sequences could not be assigned. At least 2-fold expansion over unstimulated cells and a minimum CFSE-low frequency of 0.002% (template counts) or 0.001% (read counts) were required for clones to be classified as alloreactive. Clones detected in sequenced pre-transplant spleen, lymph node, or MLR CFSE-low populations of the donor or recipient were defined as mappable. The cumulative frequency of alloreactive clones was calculated as a percentage of all sequences, weighted by copy number. TCRdb holds this immuneACCESS table with in-frame rearrangements only. Some clones are missing; in checked studies, unresolved V genes explain under half, and the rest has no known cause. That table supplies the V and J calls and clone size; D and trimming were determined from the DNA. For this sample the table gives around 100,000 clones, of which roughly nine tenths were detected only once. The ten largest clones capture 0.7% to 0.9% of the sample.

The investigation overall reported the following: GvH clones were detected in recipient bone marrow, and some of these GvH clones were observed earlier in ileal mucosa or blood, consistent with an intestinal mucosal origin. Early after transplant, peak levels of circulating GvH clones were found to be associated with declines in HvG clones. Conclusions were limited by the relatively low number and heterogeneity of intestinal transplant patients. Patients with donor T cell macrochimerism had high GvH to HvG T cell clonal ratios in their allografts.

Reading the label with the study, this specimen's time point is: cells obtained before transplantation from donor or recipient. CD3+CD4+ and CD3+CD8+ populations were FACS-sorted from unstimulated pre-transplant donor and recipient cells taken from spleen or lymph nodes. The V and J segments used are TRBV18 and TRBJ1-2, with 11 central nucleotides matching TRBD1. The receptor was isolated from a human donor who received an intestinal transplant. Source: unstimulated CD4+ T cells sorted from spleen or lymph node cells, taken before intestinal transplant. The CDR3 region: CASSPGTGGYGYTF. Read as DNA, the sequence is TGTGCCAGCTCACCCGGGACAGGGGGCTATGGCTACACCTTC.